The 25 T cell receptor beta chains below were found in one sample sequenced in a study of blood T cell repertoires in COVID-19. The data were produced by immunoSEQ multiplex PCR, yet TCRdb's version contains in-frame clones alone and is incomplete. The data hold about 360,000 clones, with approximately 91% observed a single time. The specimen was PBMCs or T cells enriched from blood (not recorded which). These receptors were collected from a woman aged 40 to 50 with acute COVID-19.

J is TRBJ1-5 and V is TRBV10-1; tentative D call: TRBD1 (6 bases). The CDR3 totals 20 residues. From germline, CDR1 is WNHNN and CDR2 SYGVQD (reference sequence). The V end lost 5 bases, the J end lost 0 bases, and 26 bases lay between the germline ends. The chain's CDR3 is CASSPIRRDTHQYSNQPQHF. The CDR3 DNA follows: TGCGCCAGCAGTCCTATACGCCGGGACACGCACCAATATAGCAATCAGCCCCAGCATTTT.

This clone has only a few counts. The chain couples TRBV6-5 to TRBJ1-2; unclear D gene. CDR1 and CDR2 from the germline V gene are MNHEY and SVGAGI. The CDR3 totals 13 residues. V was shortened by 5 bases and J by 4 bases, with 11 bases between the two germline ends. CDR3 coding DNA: TGTGCCAGCAGTCCGACACTTGCCTATGGCTACACCTTC. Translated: CASSPTLAYGYTF.

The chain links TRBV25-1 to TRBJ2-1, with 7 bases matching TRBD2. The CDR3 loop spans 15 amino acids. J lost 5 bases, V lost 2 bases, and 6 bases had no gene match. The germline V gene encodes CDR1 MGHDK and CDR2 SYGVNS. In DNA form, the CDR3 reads TGTGCCAGCAGTGAAGTGGGCGGGGGACACAATGAGCAGTTCTTC. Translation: CASSEVGGGHNEQFF.

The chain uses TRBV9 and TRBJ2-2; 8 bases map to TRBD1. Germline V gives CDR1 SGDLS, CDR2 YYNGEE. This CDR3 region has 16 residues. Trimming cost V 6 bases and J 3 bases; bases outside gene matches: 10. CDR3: CASTRTGRGDTGELFF. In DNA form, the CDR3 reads TGTGCCAGCACCCGGACAGGGCGAGGGGACACCGGGGAGCTGTTTTTT.

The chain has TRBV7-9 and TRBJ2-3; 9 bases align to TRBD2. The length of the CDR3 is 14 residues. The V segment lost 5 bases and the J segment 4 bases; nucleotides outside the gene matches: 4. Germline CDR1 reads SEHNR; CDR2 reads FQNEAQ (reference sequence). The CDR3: CASSLGTSPDTQYF. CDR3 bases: TGTGCCAGCAGCCTTGGGACTAGCCCAGATACGCAGTATTTT.

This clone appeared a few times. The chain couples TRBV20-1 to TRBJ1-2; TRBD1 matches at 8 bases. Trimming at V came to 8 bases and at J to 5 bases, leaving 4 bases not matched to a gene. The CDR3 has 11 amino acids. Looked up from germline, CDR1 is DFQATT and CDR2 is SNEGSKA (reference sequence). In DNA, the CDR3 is TGCAGTTCCCGACAGGGGTATGGCTACACCTTC. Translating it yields CSSRQGYGYTF.

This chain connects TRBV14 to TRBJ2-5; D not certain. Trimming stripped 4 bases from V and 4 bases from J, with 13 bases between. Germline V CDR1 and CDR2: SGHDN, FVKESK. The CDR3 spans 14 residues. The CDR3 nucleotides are TGTGCCAGCAGCCGCGACTTATCAAGAGAGACCCAGTACTTC. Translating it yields CASSRDLSRETQYF. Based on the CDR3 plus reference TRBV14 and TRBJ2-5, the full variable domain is EAGVTQFPSHSVIEKGQTVTLRCDPISGHDNLYWYRRVMGKEIKFLLHFVKESKQDESGMPNNRFLAERTGGTYSTLKVQPAELEDSGVYFCASSRDLSRETQYFGPGTRLLVL.

The CDR3 nucleotides read TGCGCCAGCAGCTTGGATACGGACAGGGGGCGCGGTGGCTACACCTTC. Amino acid sequence: CASSLDTDRGRGGYTF. The V call is TRBV5-1, the J call TRBJ1-2, with TRBD1 identical over 11 bases. This CDR3 is built from 16 residues. J was trimmed by 7 bases and V by 0 bases; bases with no gene match: 8. The V gene's germline CDR1 is SGHRS and CDR2 YFSETQ.

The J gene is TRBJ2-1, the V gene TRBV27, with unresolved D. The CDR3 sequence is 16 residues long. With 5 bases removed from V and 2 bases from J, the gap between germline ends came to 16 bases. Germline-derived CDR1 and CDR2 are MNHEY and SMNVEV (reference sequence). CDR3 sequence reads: CASSRPSSAPYNEQFF. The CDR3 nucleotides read TGTGCCAGCAGTCGACCCTCGAGCGCTCCCTACAATGAGCAGTTCTTC.

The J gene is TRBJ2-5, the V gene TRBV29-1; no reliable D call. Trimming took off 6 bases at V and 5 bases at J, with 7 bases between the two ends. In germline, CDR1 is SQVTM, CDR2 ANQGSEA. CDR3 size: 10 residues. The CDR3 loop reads CSVRVETQYF. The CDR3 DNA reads TGCAGCGTACGAGTGGAGACCCAGTACTTC. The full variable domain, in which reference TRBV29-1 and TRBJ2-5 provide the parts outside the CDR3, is SAVISQKPSRDICQRGTSLTIQCQVDSQVTMMFWYRQQPGQSLTLIATANQGSEATYESGFVIDKFPISRPNLTFSTLTVSNMSPEDSSIYLCSVRVETQYFGPGTRLLVL.

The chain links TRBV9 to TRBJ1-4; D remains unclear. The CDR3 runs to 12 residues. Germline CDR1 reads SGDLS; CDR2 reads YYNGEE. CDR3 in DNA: TGTAGCCCCAATCGGAGAGATGAAAAACTGTTTTTT. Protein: CSPNRRDEKLFF.

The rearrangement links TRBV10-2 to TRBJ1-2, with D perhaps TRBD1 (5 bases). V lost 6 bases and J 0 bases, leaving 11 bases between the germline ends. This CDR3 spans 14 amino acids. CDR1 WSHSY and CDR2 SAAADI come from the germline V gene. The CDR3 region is CASRPGMSNYGYTF. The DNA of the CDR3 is TGCGCCAGCAGGCCAGGGATGTCTAACTATGGCTACACCTTC.

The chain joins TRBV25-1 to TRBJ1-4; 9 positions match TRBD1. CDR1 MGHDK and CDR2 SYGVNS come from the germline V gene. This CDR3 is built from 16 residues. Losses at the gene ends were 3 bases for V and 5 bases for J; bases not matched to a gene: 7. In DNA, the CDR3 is TGTGCCAGCAGTGATCCCGGGACAGGGAAGAATGAAAAACTGTTTTTT. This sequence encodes CASSDPGTGKNEKLFF.

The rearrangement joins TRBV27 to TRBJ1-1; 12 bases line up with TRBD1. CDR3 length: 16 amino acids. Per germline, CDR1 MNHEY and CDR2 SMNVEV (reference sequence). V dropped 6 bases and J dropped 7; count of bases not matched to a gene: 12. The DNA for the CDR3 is TGTGCCAGCAGCTACCGAGCGGGACAGGGGGCTATTGAAGCTTTCTTT. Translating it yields CASSYRAGQGAIEAFF.

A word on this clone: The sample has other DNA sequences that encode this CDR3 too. The CDR3 region has the DNA TGCGCCAGCAGCCAGGGGGGGAGCACAGATACGCAGTATTTT. Residues: CASSQGGSTDTQYF. The chain is built from TRBV4-1 and TRBJ2-3; 7 positions match TRBD2. This CDR3 region has 14 residues. V was clipped by 3 bases and J by 0 bases; unmatched bases: 0. CDR1 and CDR2 from the germline V gene are MGHRA and YSYEKL.

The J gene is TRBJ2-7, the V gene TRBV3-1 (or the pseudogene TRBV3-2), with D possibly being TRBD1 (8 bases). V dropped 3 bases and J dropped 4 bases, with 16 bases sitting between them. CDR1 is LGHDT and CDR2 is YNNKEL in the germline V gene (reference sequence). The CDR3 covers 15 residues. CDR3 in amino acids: CASSHQGAGAYEQYF. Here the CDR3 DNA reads TGTGCCAGCAGCCACCAGGGGGCGGGGGCTTACGAGCAGTACTTC.

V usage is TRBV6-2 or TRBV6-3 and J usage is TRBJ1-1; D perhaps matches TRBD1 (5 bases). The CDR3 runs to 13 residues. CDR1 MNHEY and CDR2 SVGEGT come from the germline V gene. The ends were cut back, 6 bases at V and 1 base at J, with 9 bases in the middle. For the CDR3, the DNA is TGTGCCAGCAGCCTCGGGGGGAACACTGAAGCTTTCTTT. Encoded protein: CASSLGGNTEAFF.

The CDR3 protein is CATSGSRTGDEQYF. In DNA, the CDR3 is TGTGCCACCAGTGGTTCCAGGACAGGGGACGAGCAGTACTTC. The rearrangement links TRBV24-1 to TRBJ2-7, with 9 bases fitting TRBD1. The CDR3 contains 14 residues. In germline, CDR1 is KGHDR, CDR2 SFDVKD. With V trimmed by 5 bases and J by 5 bases, 6 bases remained unmatched.

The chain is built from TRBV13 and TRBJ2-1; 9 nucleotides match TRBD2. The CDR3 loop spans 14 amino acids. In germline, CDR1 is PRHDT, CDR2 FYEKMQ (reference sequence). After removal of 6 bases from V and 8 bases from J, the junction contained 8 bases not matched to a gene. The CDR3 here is CASRKAGGAYEQFF. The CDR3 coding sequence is TGTGCCAGCAGGAAGGCGGGGGGGGCCTATGAGCAGTTCTTC.

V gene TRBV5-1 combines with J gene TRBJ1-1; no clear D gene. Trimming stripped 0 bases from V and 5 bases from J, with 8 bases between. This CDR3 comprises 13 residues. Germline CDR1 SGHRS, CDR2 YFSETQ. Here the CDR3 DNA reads TGCGCCAGCAGCTTGGGAGGGCGGACTGAAGCTTTCTTT. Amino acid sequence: CASSLGGRTEAFF.

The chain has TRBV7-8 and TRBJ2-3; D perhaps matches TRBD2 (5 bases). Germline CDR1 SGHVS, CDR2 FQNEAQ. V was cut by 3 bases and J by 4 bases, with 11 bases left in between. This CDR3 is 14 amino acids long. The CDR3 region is CASSFGVEPDTQYF. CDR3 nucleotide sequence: TGTGCCAGCAGCTTCGGGGTTGAGCCAGATACGCAGTATTTT. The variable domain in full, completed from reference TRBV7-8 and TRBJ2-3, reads GAGVSQSPRYKVAKRGQDVALRCDPISGHVSLFWYQQALGQGPEFLTYFQNEAQLDKSGLPSDRFFAERPEGSVSTLKIQRTQQEDSAVYLCASSFGVEPDTQYFGPGTRLTVL.

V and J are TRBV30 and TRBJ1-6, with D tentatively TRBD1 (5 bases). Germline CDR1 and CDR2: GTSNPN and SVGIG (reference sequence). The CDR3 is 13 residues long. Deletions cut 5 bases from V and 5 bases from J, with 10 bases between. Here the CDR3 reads CAWELGHNSPLHF. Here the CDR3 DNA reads TGTGCCTGGGAACTGGGGCATAATTCACCCCTCCACTTT.

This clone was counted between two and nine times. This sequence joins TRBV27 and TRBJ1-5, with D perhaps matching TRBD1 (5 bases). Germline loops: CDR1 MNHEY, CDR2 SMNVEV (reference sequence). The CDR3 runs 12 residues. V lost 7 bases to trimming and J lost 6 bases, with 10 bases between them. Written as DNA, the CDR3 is TGTGCCAGCACCACTGGGGCTCAGCCCCAGCATTTT. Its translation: CASTTGAQPQHF.

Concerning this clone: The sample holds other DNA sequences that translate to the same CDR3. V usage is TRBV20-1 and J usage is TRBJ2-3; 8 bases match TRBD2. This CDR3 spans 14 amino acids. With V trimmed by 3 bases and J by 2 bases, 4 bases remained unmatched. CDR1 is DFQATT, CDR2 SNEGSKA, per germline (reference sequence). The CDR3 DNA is TGCAGTGCTAGTGGCGGGGGGTCCACAGATACGCAGTATTTT. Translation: CSASGGGSTDTQYF.

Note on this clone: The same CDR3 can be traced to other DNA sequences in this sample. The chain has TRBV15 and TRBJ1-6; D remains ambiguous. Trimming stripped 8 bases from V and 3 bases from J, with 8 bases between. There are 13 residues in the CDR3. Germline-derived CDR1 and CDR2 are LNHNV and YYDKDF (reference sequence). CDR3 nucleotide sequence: TGTGCCACCGCACGGGACTATAATTCACCCCTCCACTTT. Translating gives CATARDYNSPLHF.